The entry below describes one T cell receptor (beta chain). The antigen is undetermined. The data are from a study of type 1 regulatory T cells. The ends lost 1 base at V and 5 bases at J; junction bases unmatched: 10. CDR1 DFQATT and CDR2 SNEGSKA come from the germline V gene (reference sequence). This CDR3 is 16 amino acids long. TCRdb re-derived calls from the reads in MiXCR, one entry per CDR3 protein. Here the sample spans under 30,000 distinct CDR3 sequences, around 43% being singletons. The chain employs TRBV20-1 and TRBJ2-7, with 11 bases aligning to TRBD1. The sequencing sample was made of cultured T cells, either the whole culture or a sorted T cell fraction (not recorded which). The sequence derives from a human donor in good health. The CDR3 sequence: CSARGLGWDRGNEQYF. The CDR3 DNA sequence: TGCAGTGCTAGAGGGCTCGGGTGGGACAGGGGGAACGAGCAGTACTTC.